The 5 T cell receptor beta chains presented below share a single source sample, sequenced in a study of regulatory T cells in long-lasting Graves disease. Sample time point: persistent/refractory GD, antithyroid drugs over 5 years with positive TRAb. RNA extracted from PBMCs served as the sequencing template. The authors built TCR beta libraries using iRepertoire HTBI primers and Arm-PCR of CDR3 regions. TCRdb re-called the multiplex PCR reads with MiXCR, one entry per CDR3 protein. The sample lists 350,000 to 500,000 distinct CDR3 sequences; roughly a fifth were seen once. The starting material was peripheral blood mononuclear cells (PBMCs), obtained when the disease was refractory, from a patient treated with antithyroid drugs. The receptors here all came from a female donor with Graves disease.

About this clonotype itself: A much larger clonotype is one base distant, so this may be a read error. The chain carries TRBV13 and TRBJ2-5; TRBD1 might be the D (6 bases). Germline values: CDR1 PRHDT, CDR2 FYEKMQ (reference sequence). V was cut by 8 bases and J by 1 base, with 14 bases left in between. The CDR3 length is 14 residues. CDR3 loop: CASGSTTGQETQYF. The CDR3 nucleotides read TGTGCCAGCGGCTCCACGACAGGCCAAGAGACCCAGTACTTC.

Ten or more counts support this clonotype. This chain connects TRBV28 to TRBJ2-1; unclear D gene. The germline V gene has CDR1 MDHEN and CDR2 SYDVKM. The CDR3 runs 15 residues. V was cut by 8 bases and J by 0 bases, with 14 bases left in between. CDR3 coding DNA: TGTGCCAGCCGTCCCGGTGCCTCCTCCTACAATGAGCAGTTCTTC. Translating it yields CASRPGASSYNEQFF.

The V gene is TRBV6-5, the J gene TRBJ2-3; 8 nucleotides align to TRBD1. Trimming at V came to 2 bases and at J to 4 bases, leaving 5 bases not matched to a gene. Germline CDR1 and CDR2: MNHEY and SVGAGI. The CDR3 has 15 amino acids. This CDR3 is CASSYLGQASDTQYF. Here the CDR3 DNA reads TGTGCCAGCAGTTACCTGGGACAGGCCTCAGATACGCAGTATTTT.

The rearrangement links TRBV7-2 to TRBJ2-5; 7 bases are shared with TRBD2. In germline, CDR1 is SGHTA, CDR2 FQGNSA. J gave up 4 bases and V 4 bases, and 9 bases lay outside the gene matches. The CDR3 length is 15 residues. The CDR3 DNA reads as TGTGCCAGCAGCTCGTGGGGGGGGATCCCAGAGACCCAGTACTTC. It yields the protein CASSSWGGIPETQYF.

The CDR3 is CASKQGGTDTQYF. DNA of the CDR3: TGTGCCAGCAAACAGGGAGGCACAGATACGCAGTATTTT. This sequence joins TRBV28 and TRBJ2-3; D possibly corresponds to TRBD1 (6 bases). Between the trimmed V and J ends, which lost 7 bases and 1 base, there was a span of 9 bases. The V gene's germline CDR1 is MDHEN and CDR2 SYDVKM. The CDR3 has 13 amino acids.